Shown below are 31 T cell receptor beta chains from a single sample sequenced in a study of blood T cell repertoires in COVID-19. Some clones are missing from TCRdb's copy, which holds only in-frame ones; the method was immunoSEQ multiplex PCR. This sample yields some 150,000 clones, of which roughly 80% are seen a single time; around 14% belongs to the top ten. The sequenced sample consisted of peripheral blood. These receptors all come from a woman over 75 with acute or convalescent COVID-19.

The J gene is TRBJ2-2, the V gene TRBV19; 8 bases fit TRBD1. CDR3 size: 18 residues. The J segment lost 3 bases and the V segment lost 5 bases, leaving 14 bases of the junction unmatched. Germline lookup yields CDR1 LNHDA and CDR2 SQIVND (reference sequence). The CDR3 sequence: CASSPLGRRGQDTGELFF. In DNA form, the CDR3 reads TGTGCCAGTAGTCCCCTCGGGCGCAGGGGGCAGGACACCGGGGAGCTGTTTTTT.

The genes are TRBV2 and TRBJ2-7, with 7 bases that match TRBD1. CDR3 length equals 12 residues. V shed 5 bases and J 4 bases; nucleotides not matched to a gene: 2. Germline CDR1 and CDR2: SNHLY and FYNNEI. As DNA, the CDR3 is TGTGCCAGCAGTCGACAGGGATACGAGCAGTACTTC. Its protein is CASSRQGYEQYF.

The chain recombines TRBV5-1 with TRBJ1-3; a possible D gene is TRBD1 (6 bases). Germline CDR1 SGHRS, CDR2 YFSETQ. This CDR3 has 17 residues. Trimming removed 2 bases at V and 4 bases at J, with 19 bases between. Written as DNA, the CDR3 is TGCGCCAGCAGCTTTTCAATAACAGGGTTTGCCGGAAACACCATATATTTT. As protein: CASSFSITGFAGNTIYF. Full variable domain (rest looked up from reference TRBV5-1 and TRBJ1-3): KAGVTQTPRYLIKTRGQQVTLSCSPISGHRSVSWYQQTPGQGLQFLFEYFSETQRNKGNFPGRFSGRQFSNSRSEMNVSTLELGDSALYLCASSFSITGFAGNTIYFGEGSWLTVV.

This rearrangement joins TRBV6-1 to TRBJ1-4, with unresolved D. The CDR3 has 16 residues. Germline V lookup: CDR1 MNHNS, CDR2 SASEGT. Trimming took off 0 bases at V and 5 bases at J, with 13 bases between the two ends. The CDR3 protein is CASSEALVGLNEKLFF. CDR3 coding DNA: TGTGCCAGCAGTGAAGCCCTCGTGGGCCTGAATGAAAAACTGTTTTTT.

This clone was found a few times. This chain links TRBV5-1 with TRBJ2-1, with 9 bases lining up with TRBD2. The CDR3 has 15 residues. Trimming removed 0 bases from V and 4 bases from J; junction bases left unmatched: 2. Germline V gene data show CDR1 as SGHRS and CDR2 as YFSETQ. CDR3 amino acids: CASSLVTSGYNEQFF. The CDR3 DNA reads as TGCGCCAGCAGCTTGGTAACTAGCGGGTACAATGAGCAGTTCTTC.

The chain has TRBV4-1 and TRBJ2-1, with 9 bases fitting TRBD1. V dropped 1 base and J dropped 4; count of bases not matched to a gene: 2. The CDR3 spans 15 residues. The germline V gene has CDR1 MGHRA and CDR2 YSYEKL. DNA of the CDR3: TGCGCCAGCAGCCAAGCGGGACAGGGATACAATGAGCAGTTCTTC. Translated, it gives CASSQAGQGYNEQFF.

V usage is TRBV4-2 and J usage is TRBJ2-1; 11 bases map to TRBD2. Trimming took 5 bases from V and 10 from J; bases not matched to a gene: 13. The V gene's germline CDR1 is LGHNA and CDR2 YNFKEQ. This CDR3 spans 16 amino acids. DNA for the CDR3: TGTGCCAGCAGCTTGGGGGGAACTAGCGGGGGCCTAGAGCAGTTCTTC. It is translated as CASSLGGTSGGLEQFF.

The genes are TRBV9 and TRBJ1-6, with a possible D match to TRBD1 (6 bases). V lost 3 bases and J 9 bases, leaving 13 bases between the germline ends. The CDR3 runs to 14 residues. The germline V gene encodes CDR1 SGDLS and CDR2 YYNGEE. The CDR3 DNA is TGTGCCAGCAGCGGACAACAGGGAATTTCACCCCTCCACTTT. This gives the protein CASSGQQGISPLHF.

Only one count was recorded for this clone. The J gene is TRBJ1-1, the V gene TRBV4-2; weak D call: TRBD1 (6 bases). V lost 0 bases to trimming and J lost 3 bases, with 20 bases between them. The germline V gene has CDR1 LGHNA and CDR2 YNFKEQ. The CDR3 contains 18 residues. CDR3: CASSQERGAGVGHTEAFF. The CDR3 bases are TGTGCCAGCAGCCAAGAAAGGGGCGCAGGGGTGGGACACACTGAAGCTTTCTTT.

The chain uses TRBV11-3 and TRBJ2-5; D is unresolved. The CDR3 has 16 residues. Germline loops: CDR1 SGHNT, CDR2 YENEEA. The ends were cut back, 1 base at V and 1 base at J, with 13 bases in the middle. CDR3 residues: CASSLAVGSTQETQYF. CDR3 DNA sequence: TGTGCCAGCAGCTTAGCGGTGGGCTCGACCCAAGAGACCCAGTACTTC. Full variable domain (missing parts from reference TRBV11-3 and TRBJ2-5): EAGVVQSPRYKIIEKKQPVAFWCNPISGHNTLYWYLQNLGQGPELLIRYENEEAVDDSQLPKDRFSAERLKGVDSTLKIQPAELGDSAVYLCASSLAVGSTQETQYFGPGTRLLVL.

J is TRBJ2-2 and V is TRBV18; weak D call: TRBD1 (6 bases). Trimming stripped 2 bases from V and 3 bases from J, with 10 bases between. This CDR3 has 15 residues. The germline V gene has CDR1 KGHSH and CDR2 LQKENI. This CDR3 reads CASSPYTGYTGELFF. The CDR3 DNA sequence: TGTGCCAGCTCACCATACACAGGGTACACCGGGGAGCTGTTTTTT.

The V call is TRBV30, the J call TRBJ1-5; D may be TRBD1 (5 bases). V was clipped by 3 bases and J by 2 bases, with 14 bases between them. The CDR3 length is 15 residues. Germline CDR1 GTSNPN, CDR2 SVGIG (reference sequence). This CDR3 is CAWRDQGSRNQPQHF. CDR3 DNA: TGTGCCTGGAGGGACCAGGGCAGCCGCAATCAGCCCCAGCATTTT.

V is TRBV2 and J is TRBJ2-4, with TRBD1 identical over 10 bases. The CDR3 totals 14 residues. Germline V CDR1 and CDR2: SNHLY, FYNNEI. V lost 5 bases to trimming and J lost 11 bases; unmatched junction nucleotides: 9. CDR3 sequence reads: CASSPGQGPFLQYF. For the CDR3, the DNA is TGTGCCAGCAGTCCGGGACAGGGGCCCTTCCTTCAGTACTTC. Full variable domain (missing parts from reference TRBV2 and TRBJ2-4): EPEVTQTPSHQVTQMGQEVILRCVPISNHLYFYWYRQILGQKVEFLVSFYNNEISEKSEIFDDQFSVERPDGSNFTLKIRSTKLEDSAMYFCASSPGQGPFLQYFGAGTRLSVL.

This chain joins TRBV28 and TRBJ2-1; a weak D match, TRBD2 (7 bases). V shed 4 bases and J shed 8 bases, with 21 bases lying between them. The CDR3 has 16 residues. Germline-derived CDR1 and CDR2 are MDHEN and SYDVKM. CDR3: CASSSSGAGRGDEQFF. The CDR3 DNA reads TGTGCCAGCAGTTCCTCCGGGGCAGGGAGGGGGGATGAGCAGTTCTTC.

The chain has TRBV19 and TRBJ2-2; D is possibly TRBD1 (5 bases). Germline-derived CDR1 and CDR2 are LNHDA and SQIVND (reference sequence). This CDR3 has 14 residues. Deletions cut 5 bases from V and 1 base from J, with 8 bases between. CDR3 sequence: CASSYTGNTGELFF. CDR3 DNA: TGTGCCAGTAGTTATACAGGGAACACCGGGGAGCTGTTTTTT.

This clone was picked up one time. The chain is built from TRBV27 and TRBJ1-4, with a tentative D call TRBD1 (5 bases). V was cut by 0 bases and J by 8 bases, with 10 bases left in between. This CDR3 has 14 residues. Germline CDR1 reads MNHEY; CDR2 reads SMNVEV (reference sequence). Here the CDR3 reads CASSLSGVGEKLFF. CDR3 nucleotide sequence: TGTGCCAGCAGTTTATCAGGGGTGGGCGAAAAACTGTTTTTT.

This clone appeared many times. V usage is TRBV7-9 and J usage is TRBJ1-2, with 10 bases that match TRBD1. The CDR3 runs to 14 residues. CDR1 is SEHNR, CDR2 FQNEAQ, per germline (reference sequence). The junction had 6 bases not matched to a gene; V was cut back by 8 bases and J by 3 bases. The DNA for the CDR3 is TGTGCCAGCGATGGGACAGGGGTGGACTATGGCTACACCTTC. Amino acids: CASDGTGVDYGYTF.

CDR3 sequence: CASSLDPINQPQHF. In DNA form, the CDR3 reads TGCGCCAGCAGCTTGGATCCAATCAATCAGCCCCAGCATTTT. This sequence joins TRBV5-1 and TRBJ1-5; D ambiguous. Trimming stripped 0 bases from V and 3 bases from J, with 7 bases between. Per the germline V gene, CDR1 is SGHRS and CDR2 is YFSETQ. The CDR3 contains 14 residues.

This clone was detected many times. The CDR3 DNA reads TGTGCCAGCTCACCTCCCCCCGGACAGGGGACCACCGGGGAGCTGTTTTTT. Translation: CASSPPPGQGTTGELFF. This chain joins TRBV18 and TRBJ2-2; 9 bases line up with TRBD1. Trimming at V came to 3 bases and at J to 4 bases, leaving 9 bases not matched to a gene. Per the germline V gene, CDR1 is KGHSH and CDR2 is LQKENI. There are 17 residues in the CDR3. Using reference TRBV18 and TRBJ2-2 for the parts outside the CDR3, the full variable domain is NAGVMQNPRHLVRRRGQEARLRCSPMKGHSHVYWYRQLPEEGLKFMVYLQKENIIDESGMPKERFSAEFPKEGPSILRIQQVVRGDSAAYFCASSPPPGQGTTGELFFGEGSRLTVL.

This CDR3 is CASSNSQLAFF. CDR3 coding DNA: TGCGCCAGCAGTAACAGCCAACTAGCTTTCTTT. The rearrangement uses TRBV10-2 and TRBJ1-1; no clear D gene. Germline CDR1 and CDR2: WSHSY and SAAADI. V lost 5 bases, J lost 10 bases, and 11 bases lay in between. The length of the CDR3 is 11 residues.

V and J are TRBV25-1 and TRBJ2-7; TRBD2 aligns across 7 bases. The CDR3 runs 15 residues. Germline CDR1 and CDR2: MGHDK and SYGVNS. After removal of 1 base from V and 4 bases from J, the junction contained 7 bases not matched to a gene. The CDR3 bases are TGTGCCAGCAGTGAATCTGGGGGGGGTTCTTACGAGCAGTACTTC. This translates into CASSESGGGSYEQYF.

CDR3 nucleotide sequence: TGTGCCAGCAGCTTACGGAGGGCGGCTGAAGCTTTCTTT. Amino acids: CASSLRRAAEAFF. The chain links TRBV7-2 to TRBJ1-1; D is ambiguous. Per the germline V gene, CDR1 is SGHTA and CDR2 is FQGNSA. This CDR3 is 13 amino acids long. Trimming took 2 bases from V and 6 from J, leaving 10 bases between them.

This chain links TRBV7-2 with TRBJ2-1, with TRBD2 matching 12 bases. CDR1 is SGHTA and CDR2 is FQGNSA in the germline V gene. V trimming: 6 bases; J trimming: 7 bases; junction bases outside the gene matches: 13. The CDR3 covers 17 residues. CDR3 sequence reads: CASSPPRLAGERNEQFF. The CDR3 bases are TGTGCCAGCAGTCCCCCCAGACTAGCGGGAGAGAGGAATGAGCAGTTCTTC. The variable domain in full, completed from reference TRBV7-2 and TRBJ2-1, reads GAGVSQSPSNKVTEKGKDVELRCDPISGHTALYWYRQSLGQGLEFLIYFQGNSAPDKSGLPSDRFSAERTGGSVSTLTIQRTQQEDSAVYLCASSPPRLAGERNEQFFGPGTRLTVL.

The chain recombines TRBV29-1 with TRBJ2-7; 8 nucleotides agree with TRBD1. CDR1 and CDR2 from the germline V gene are SQVTM and ANQGSEA. The V gene end was trimmed by 6 bases and the J gene end by 4 bases; junction bases not matched to a gene: 8. The CDR3 is made up of 13 amino acids. The CDR3 sequence: CSVRTGTEYEQYF. CDR3 coding DNA: TGCAGCGTGAGGACAGGGACCGAATACGAGCAGTACTTC.

The chain joins TRBV7-6 to TRBJ1-2; TRBD1 is a possible D gene (5 bases). Germline-derived CDR1 and CDR2 are SGHVS and FNYEAQ. V lost 7 bases to trimming and J lost 4 bases, with 16 bases between them. The CDR3 totals 14 residues. CDR3 coding DNA: TGTGCCAGCACCCCGATGGGGGGGGGCTATGGCTACACCTTC. Encoded protein: CASTPMGGGYGYTF.

The gene calls are TRBV4-1 and TRBJ1-4; 10 bases line up with TRBD1. This CDR3 region has 16 residues. In germline, CDR1 is MGHRA, CDR2 YSYEKL. V lost 3 bases to trimming and J lost 7 bases; unmatched junction nucleotides: 8. The chain's CDR3 is CASSHPPGQGREKLFF. The CDR3, as DNA: TGCGCCAGCAGCCACCCTCCGGGACAGGGGCGTGAAAAACTGTTTTTT.

The rearrangement joins TRBV2 to TRBJ2-7; 12 bases line up with TRBD1. The germline V gene has CDR1 SNHLY and CDR2 FYNNEI. J gave up 5 bases and V 7 bases, and 6 bases lay outside the gene matches. This CDR3 has 14 residues. CDR3 nucleotides: TGTGCCAGCACCCGGGACAGGGGGCTGGACGAGCAGTACTTC. Amino acids: CASTRDRGLDEQYF.

This chain joins TRBV30 and TRBJ2-6, with D possibly being TRBD1 (6 bases). V lost 4 bases and J 1 base, leaving 11 bases between the germline ends. The CDR3 runs 15 residues. Germline V lookup: CDR1 GTSNPN, CDR2 SVGIG (reference sequence). CDR3 nucleotides: TGTGCCTGGACCCAGGGGCAGTCTGGGGCCAACGTCCTGACTTTC. Protein: CAWTQGQSGANVLTF.

The genes are TRBV12-5 and TRBJ2-3; perhaps TRBD1 as D (6 bases). Germline lookup yields CDR1 LGHNT and CDR2 FRNRAP. The CDR3 contains 16 residues. The V gene lost 1 base and the J gene lost 2 bases, with 13 bases spanning the gap. CDR3 loop: CASGLARTANTDTQYF. The CDR3 DNA sequence: TGTGCTAGTGGTTTGGCAAGGACAGCCAACACAGATACGCAGTATTTT.

This rearrangement joins TRBV5-1 to TRBJ1-4; D is possibly TRBD1 (6 bases). Per germline, CDR1 SGHRS and CDR2 YFSETQ. Trimming took off 4 bases at V and 3 bases at J, with 16 bases between the two ends. The CDR3 totals 16 residues. The CDR3 DNA reads as TGCGCCAGCAGCGCTGAATTACAGGGATCTAATGAAAAACTGTTTTTT. Translating gives CASSAELQGSNEKLFF. Filled out from reference TRBV5-1 and TRBJ1-4, the complete variable domain reads KAGVTQTPRYLIKTRGQQVTLSCSPISGHRSVSWYQQTPGQGLQFLFEYFSETQRNKGNFPGRFSGRQFSNSRSEMNVSTLELGDSALYLCASSAELQGSNEKLFFGSGTQLSVL.

The chain recombines TRBV2 with TRBJ1-5; 9 nucleotides line up with TRBD1. The J segment lost 4 bases and the V segment lost 7 bases, leaving 5 bases of the junction unmatched. CDR1 and CDR2 from the germline V gene are SNHLY and FYNNEI. CDR3 size: 14 residues. This CDR3 is CASMDRGANQPQHF. As DNA, the CDR3 is TGTGCCAGCATGGACAGGGGTGCTAATCAGCCCCAGCATTTT.